Listed below are T cell receptor beta chains from one sample, sequenced in a study of T cells after yellow fever vaccination. In TCRdb, the 5' RACE reads were re-called with MiXCR into one record per CDR3 protein. The data show approximately 600,000 distinct CDR3 sequences, more than 9% seen once. Sample: PBMCs, taken on the day of the yellow fever booster vaccination. The receptor source for this set is a man aged 25 to 45 who received the YFV17D yellow fever vaccine. The CDR3 runs from the conserved cysteine through the conserved F or W. The order of the fields is CDR3 protein, CDR3 DNA, clone size, CDR3 length, J gene, D gene, V gene. D genes are given only for firm matches. Not all rows give a size; the values are once, few, many and, for expanded clones, a class.

CDR3aa: CASSNIAGAADTQYF
CDR3nt: TGTGCCAGCAGCAACATAGCGGGAGCAGCAGATACGCAGTATTTT
abundance: NA
len: 15
j_gene: TRBJ2-3
d_gene: TRBD2
v_gene: TRBV7-9

CDR3aa: CASSRAMGAVEQYF
CDR3nt: TGTGCCAGCAGTCGCGCGATGGGGGCGGTTGAGCAGTACTTC
abundance: NA
len: 14
j_gene: TRBJ2-7
d_gene: NA
v_gene: TRBV12-3/TRBV12-4

CDR3aa: CSRGGLAGPLNTGELFF
CDR3nt: TGCAGCAGAGGGGGACTAGCGGGACCATTGAACACCGGGGAGCTGTTTTTT
abundance: many
len: 17
j_gene: TRBJ2-2
d_gene: TRBD2
v_gene: TRBV29-1

CDR3aa: CASSGGGQGWQFF
CDR3nt: TGTGCCAGCAGCGGAGGGGGGCAGGGTTGGCAGTTCTTC
abundance: NA
len: 13
j_gene: TRBJ2-1
d_gene: NA
v_gene: TRBV7-2

CDR3aa: CASSESRQGRETQYF
CDR3nt: TGTGCCAGCAGTGAATCCCGACAGGGCCGGGAGACCCAGTACTTC
abundance: few
len: 15
j_gene: TRBJ2-5
d_gene: TRBD1
v_gene: TRBV25-1

CDR3aa: CASEPERGLRETQYF
CDR3nt: TGTGCCAGCGAACCCGAGAGGGGGCTGCGGGAGACCCAGTACTTC
abundance: few
len: 15
j_gene: TRBJ2-5
d_gene: TRBD1
v_gene: TRBV2

CDR3aa: CAIKEGAFADTQYF
CDR3nt: TGTGCCATCAAGGAAGGGGCTTTCGCAGATACGCAGTATTTT
abundance: NA
len: 14
j_gene: TRBJ2-3
d_gene: NA
v_gene: TRBV10-3

CDR3aa: CASNGGEQETQYF
CDR3nt: TGCGCCAGCAACGGCGGGGAGCAAGAGACCCAGTACTTC
abundance: few
len: 13
j_gene: TRBJ2-5
d_gene: NA
v_gene: TRBV5-1

CDR3aa: CASSSLAGGYTF
CDR3nt: TGCGCCAGCAGCTCCCTAGCAGGTGGCTACACCTTC
abundance: few
len: 12
j_gene: TRBJ1-2
d_gene: NA
v_gene: TRBV5-1

CDR3aa: CASSQGSGVQETQYF
CDR3nt: TGCGCCAGCAGCCAAGGCAGCGGGGTCCAAGAGACCCAGTACTTC
abundance: NA
len: 15
j_gene: TRBJ2-5
d_gene: TRBD2
v_gene: TRBV4-3

CDR3aa: CASRLTSGSSYEQYF
CDR3nt: TGTGCCAGCAGACTCACTAGCGGGAGCTCCTACGAGCAGTACTTC
abundance: few
len: 15
j_gene: TRBJ2-7
d_gene: TRBD2
v_gene: TRBV12-3/TRBV12-4

CDR3aa: CSAGGGGGHSTDTQYF
CDR3nt: TGCAGTGCTGGAGGTGGGGGAGGGCATAGCACAGATACGCAGTATTTT
abundance: few
len: 16
j_gene: TRBJ2-3
d_gene: TRBD2
v_gene: TRBV20-1

CDR3aa: CAISVSGQGTFYEQYF
CDR3nt: TGTGCCATCAGTGTGTCAGGGCAGGGGACCTTCTACGAGCAGTACTTC
abundance: few
len: 16
j_gene: TRBJ2-7
d_gene: NA
v_gene: TRBV10-3

CDR3aa: CASSELGGYTF
CDR3nt: TGTGCCAGCAGTGAATTAGGCGGCTACACCTTC
abundance: many
len: 11
j_gene: TRBJ1-2
d_gene: NA
v_gene: TRBV25-1

CDR3aa: CASSLQGNSNQPQHF
CDR3nt: TGTGCCAGCAGCTTACAGGGAAATAGCAATCAGCCCCAGCATTTT
abundance: NA
len: 15
j_gene: TRBJ1-5
d_gene: NA
v_gene: TRBV7-9

CDR3aa: CAIKRGEEETQYF
CDR3nt: TGTGCCATCAAAAGGGGGGAGGAGGAGACCCAGTACTTC
abundance: NA
len: 13
j_gene: TRBJ2-5
d_gene: NA
v_gene: TRBV10-3

CDR3aa: CASSLGLAGGISYNEQFF
CDR3nt: TGTGCCAGCAGCTTGGGTCTAGCGGGAGGTATCTCCTACAATGAGCAGTTCTTC
abundance: many
len: 18
j_gene: TRBJ2-1
d_gene: TRBD2
v_gene: TRBV11-2

CDR3aa: CASSQSPRTGAYEQYF
CDR3nt: TGCGCCAGCAGCCAATCCCCCCGGACAGGGGCCTACGAGCAGTACTTC
abundance: NA
len: 16
j_gene: TRBJ2-7
d_gene: TRBD1
v_gene: TRBV23-1

CDR3aa: CASSFRPGGQGSYEQYF
CDR3nt: TGTGCCAGCAGCTTCCGACCGGGGGGACAGGGGAGCTACGAGCAGTACTTC
abundance: NA
len: 17
j_gene: TRBJ2-7
d_gene: TRBD1
v_gene: TRBV7-8

CDR3aa: CASSQIGSNYNEQFF
CDR3nt: TGCGCCAGCAGCCAAATCGGGAGTAATTACAATGAGCAGTTCTTC
abundance: few
len: 15
j_gene: TRBJ2-1
d_gene: NA
v_gene: TRBV4-3

CDR3aa: CASSRWGTAGQETQYF
CDR3nt: TGCGCCAGCAGCCGATGGGGTACAGCCGGCCAAGAGACCCAGTACTTC
abundance: NA
len: 16
j_gene: TRBJ2-5
d_gene: NA
v_gene: TRBV5-1

CDR3aa: CASSFRGPRGETQYF
CDR3nt: TGTGCCAGCAGCTTTCGGGGACCCAGGGGTGAGACCCAGTACTTC
abundance: NA
len: 15
j_gene: TRBJ2-5
d_gene: NA
v_gene: TRBV7-8

CDR3aa: CASSQTGWNQPQHF
CDR3nt: TGTGCCAGCAGCCAGACAGGTTGGAATCAGCCCCAGCATTTT
abundance: few
len: 14
j_gene: TRBJ1-5
d_gene: NA
v_gene: TRBV3-1

CDR3aa: CATSDLKGPGQGFQPQHF
CDR3nt: TGTGCCACCAGTGATCTAAAGGGCCCCGGACAGGGGTTTCAGCCCCAGCATTTT
abundance: NA
len: 18
j_gene: TRBJ1-5
d_gene: TRBD1
v_gene: TRBV24-1

CDR3aa: CASSSTGQGTDEQFF
CDR3nt: TGTGCCAGCAGCTCAACGGGACAGGGGACGGATGAGCAGTTCTTC
abundance: few
len: 15
j_gene: TRBJ2-1
d_gene: TRBD1
v_gene: TRBV5-4

CDR3aa: CASSYRTSGGRVTQYF
CDR3nt: TGTGCCAGCAGTTACCGGACTAGCGGGGGGCGAGTGACGCAGTATTTT
abundance: NA
len: 16
j_gene: TRBJ2-3
d_gene: TRBD2
v_gene: TRBV6-5

CDR3aa: CASSLGSGRSKETQYF
CDR3nt: TGTGCCAGCAGCTTAGGTAGCGGGAGATCTAAAGAGACCCAGTACTTC
abundance: NA
len: 16
j_gene: TRBJ2-5
d_gene: TRBD2
v_gene: TRBV7-7

CDR3aa: CASSLSWTSGRYEQYF
CDR3nt: TGTGCCAGCAGCTTATCTTGGACTAGCGGGAGGTACGAGCAGTACTTC
abundance: NA
len: 16
j_gene: TRBJ2-7
d_gene: TRBD2
v_gene: TRBV7-3

CDR3aa: CASSWNTHEQYF
CDR3nt: TGTGCCAGCAGTTGGAACACCCACGAGCAGTACTTC
abundance: few
len: 12
j_gene: TRBJ2-7
d_gene: NA
v_gene: TRBV12-3/TRBV12-4

CDR3aa: CSVEKGGAETQYF
CDR3nt: TGCAGCGTTGAAAAAGGGGGCGCGGAGACCCAGTACTTC
abundance: few
len: 13
j_gene: TRBJ2-5
d_gene: TRBD1
v_gene: TRBV29-1

CDR3aa: CASSGGTGYEQYF
CDR3nt: TGTGCCAGCAGCGGCGGGACTGGGTACGAGCAGTACTTC
abundance: few
len: 13
j_gene: TRBJ2-7
d_gene: NA
v_gene: TRBV5-6

CDR3aa: CASSQAGDYEQYF
CDR3nt: TGTGCCAGCAGCCAAGCTGGAGACTACGAGCAGTACTTC
abundance: many
len: 13
j_gene: TRBJ2-7
d_gene: NA
v_gene: TRBV4-2

CDR3aa: CASSLEISGRAHEQFF
CDR3nt: TGTGCCAGCAGCTTAGAGATTAGCGGGAGGGCCCATGAGCAGTTCTTC
abundance: few
len: 16
j_gene: TRBJ2-1
d_gene: TRBD2
v_gene: TRBV11-2

CDR3aa: CASSLLGQAGDTQYF
CDR3nt: TGTGCCAGCAGCCTACTGGGACAGGCGGGAGATACGCAGTATTTT
abundance: few
len: 15
j_gene: TRBJ2-3
d_gene: TRBD1
v_gene: TRBV7-9

CDR3aa: CSAKTGAEIEQYF
CDR3nt: TGCAGTGCCAAGACAGGGGCTGAGATCGAGCAGTACTTC
abundance: NA
len: 13
j_gene: TRBJ2-7
d_gene: TRBD1
v_gene: TRBV20-1

CDR3aa: CAWSVGTSGSKDEQFF
CDR3nt: TGTGCCTGGAGTGTAGGTACTAGCGGGAGTAAAGATGAGCAGTTCTTC
abundance: NA
len: 16
j_gene: TRBJ2-1
d_gene: TRBD2
v_gene: TRBV30

CDR3aa: CSARVASSYNEQFF
CDR3nt: TGCAGTGCTAGGGTAGCGAGCTCCTACAATGAGCAGTTCTTC
abundance: NA
len: 14
j_gene: TRBJ2-1
d_gene: NA
v_gene: TRBV20-1

CDR3aa: CASSSQLAGASETQYF
CDR3nt: TGTGCCAGCAGCTCTCAACTAGCGGGAGCGTCGGAGACCCAGTACTTC
abundance: NA
len: 16
j_gene: TRBJ2-5
d_gene: TRBD2
v_gene: TRBV7-2

CDR3aa: CASSPGQDNYGYTF
CDR3nt: TGTGCCAGCTCACCGGGACAGGATAACTATGGCTACACCTTC
abundance: few
len: 14
j_gene: TRBJ1-2
d_gene: TRBD1
v_gene: TRBV18

CDR3aa: CASSLGTSGVNEQFF
CDR3nt: TGCGCCAGCAGCCTCGGGACTAGCGGGGTAAATGAGCAGTTCTTC
abundance: NA
len: 15
j_gene: TRBJ2-1
d_gene: TRBD2
v_gene: TRBV5-1

CDR3aa: CASSRQGSSSYEQYF
CDR3nt: TGTGCCAGTAGTCGTCAGGGGTCGTCAAGCTACGAGCAGTACTTC
abundance: few
len: 15
j_gene: TRBJ2-7
d_gene: NA
v_gene: TRBV19

CDR3aa: CASSQRQNDQPQHF
CDR3nt: TGTGCCAGCAGCCAGCGACAGAACGATCAGCCCCAGCATTTT
abundance: NA
len: 14
j_gene: TRBJ1-5
d_gene: NA
v_gene: TRBV16

CDR3aa: CASSVPYRDRTQTQYF
CDR3nt: TGTGCCAGCAGCGTCCCGTACAGGGATAGGACACAGACCCAGTACTTC
abundance: few
len: 16
j_gene: TRBJ2-5
d_gene: NA
v_gene: TRBV7-9

CDR3aa: CASSPAGNQPQHF
CDR3nt: TGTGCCAGCTCCCCCGCGGGCAATCAGCCCCAGCATTTT
abundance: many
len: 13
j_gene: TRBJ1-5
d_gene: NA
v_gene: TRBV12-3/TRBV12-4

CDR3aa: CASSLDKTYEQYF
CDR3nt: TGTGCCAGCAGCTTAGACAAGACCTACGAGCAGTACTTC
abundance: many
len: 13
j_gene: TRBJ2-7
d_gene: NA
v_gene: TRBV7-6

CDR3aa: CATSPSGRATYNEQFF
CDR3nt: TGTGCCACCAGTCCTAGCGGGAGGGCAACCTACAATGAGCAGTTCTTC
abundance: many
len: 16
j_gene: TRBJ2-1
d_gene: TRBD2
v_gene: TRBV15

CDR3aa: CASGDRGNTEAFF
CDR3nt: TGTGCCAGTGGGGACAGGGGTAACACTGAAGCTTTCTTT
abundance: few
len: 13
j_gene: TRBJ1-1
d_gene: TRBD1
v_gene: TRBV19

CDR3aa: CASGGNRGTDTQYF
CDR3nt: TGTGCAAGTGGTGGGAATAGGGGCACAGATACGCAGTATTTT
abundance: NA
len: 14
j_gene: TRBJ2-3
d_gene: NA
v_gene: TRBV19

CDR3aa: CSVEAGEAGPTDTQYF
CDR3nt: TGCAGCGTTGAAGCGGGAGAAGCGGGACCCACAGATACGCAGTATTTT
abundance: NA
len: 16
j_gene: TRBJ2-3
d_gene: TRBD2
v_gene: TRBV29-1

CDR3aa: CASSYEGLAGEMQKEQFF
CDR3nt: TGTGCCAGCAGCTACGAGGGACTAGCGGGAGAGATGCAAAAAGAGCAGTTCTTC
abundance: few
len: 18
j_gene: TRBJ2-1
d_gene: TRBD2
v_gene: TRBV11-2

CDR3aa: CASSLSSARETQYF
CDR3nt: TGCGCCAGCAGCTTGTCTTCGGCAAGAGAGACCCAGTACTTC
abundance: NA
len: 14
j_gene: TRBJ2-5
d_gene: NA
v_gene: TRBV5-1

CDR3aa: CASTPRGGRSSYNEQFF
CDR3nt: TGTGCCAGCACCCCCCGGGGCGGCAGGAGCTCCTACAATGAGCAGTTCTTC
abundance: few
len: 17
j_gene: TRBJ2-1
d_gene: NA
v_gene: TRBV7-9

CDR3aa: CASSQWGQGARGSKNIQYF
CDR3nt: TGTGCCAGCAGCCAATGGGGACAGGGGGCGCGGGGGTCCAAAAACATTCAGTACTTC
abundance: few
len: 19
j_gene: TRBJ2-4
d_gene: TRBD1
v_gene: TRBV4-2

CDR3aa: CASSLSPSVGPYGYTF
CDR3nt: TGTGCCAGCAGCTTATCGCCCTCAGTGGGCCCATATGGCTACACCTTC
abundance: NA
len: 16
j_gene: TRBJ1-2
d_gene: NA
v_gene: TRBV7-8

CDR3aa: CASSLEGTPTEAFF
CDR3nt: TGCGCCAGCAGCTTGGAGGGGACCCCCACTGAAGCTTTCTTT
abundance: few
len: 14
j_gene: TRBJ1-1
d_gene: NA
v_gene: TRBV5-1

CDR3aa: CSARDLDRTGPGHTDTQYF
CDR3nt: TGCAGTGCTAGAGATCTGGACAGGACGGGACCGGGACACACAGATACGCAGTATTTT
abundance: NA
len: 19
j_gene: TRBJ2-3
d_gene: TRBD1
v_gene: TRBV20-1